This TCR beta chain appears in the sequencing data of a study of cytomegalovirus exposure and HLA in healthy donors. About this clone itself: Antigen: not known.

These donors were members of the roughly 120-subject validation cohort, a group separate from the roughly 670-subject first cohort. Germline V gene data show CDR1 as SGHTA and CDR2 as FQGTGA. The ends were cut back, 5 bases at V and 4 bases at J, with 14 bases in the middle. This CDR3 is built from 14 residues. The data were produced by immunoSEQ multiplex PCR, yet TCRdb's version contains in-frame clones alone and is incomplete. This repertoire shows some 120,000 clones, 88% found once; its top ten account for roughly 1.4%. Study-level findings and limits: The investigators catalogued 150 to 200 TCR beta chains as cytomegalovirus-associated.

This clonotype was sampled from a man aged 25 to 45 in good health and CMV-seronegative. J is TRBJ1-1 and V is TRBV7-3; D gene uncertain. Sequences were obtained from PBMCs. CDR3 nucleotide sequence: TGTGCCAGCAGCCCGGCCAGGCGAGCCACTGAAGCTTTCTTT. As protein: CASSPARRATEAFF.